Described below is a single T cell receptor beta chain sequence and its context. Libraries were prepared by immunoSEQ multiplex PCR; TCRdb keeps only in-frame clonotypes and omits some of them. This sample has approximately 60,000 clones; 75% to 80% occur once, and the top ten carry over 20%. The data derive from a study of blood T cell repertoires in COVID-19. The ends were cut back, 3 bases at V and 6 bases at J, with 5 bases in the middle. There are 12 residues in the CDR3. Germline CDR1 reads SGHTA; CDR2 reads FQGNSA. This chain joins TRBV7-2 and TRBJ1-4; D is unclear. The sample comprised peripheral blood. This receptor was obtained from a man aged 50 or older with active or convalescent COVID-19. The CDR3 bases are TGTGCCAGCAGCTTCAATTATGAAAAACTGTTTTTT. Translation gives CASSFNYEKLFF.